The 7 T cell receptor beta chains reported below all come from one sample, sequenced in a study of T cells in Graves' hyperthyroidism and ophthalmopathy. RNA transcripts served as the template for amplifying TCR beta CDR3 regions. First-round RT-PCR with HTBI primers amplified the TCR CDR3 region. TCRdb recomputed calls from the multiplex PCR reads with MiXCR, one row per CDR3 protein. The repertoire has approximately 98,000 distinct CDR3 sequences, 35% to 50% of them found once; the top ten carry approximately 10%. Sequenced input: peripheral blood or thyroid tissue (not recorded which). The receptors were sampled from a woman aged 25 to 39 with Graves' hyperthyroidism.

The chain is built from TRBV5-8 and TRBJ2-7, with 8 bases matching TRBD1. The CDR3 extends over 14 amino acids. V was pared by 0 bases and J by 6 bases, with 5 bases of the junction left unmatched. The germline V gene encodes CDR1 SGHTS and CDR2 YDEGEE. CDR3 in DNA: TGTGCCAGCAGCTTGGCAGGGGGCTTTTTCGAGCAGTACTTC. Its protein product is CASSLAGGFFEQYF.

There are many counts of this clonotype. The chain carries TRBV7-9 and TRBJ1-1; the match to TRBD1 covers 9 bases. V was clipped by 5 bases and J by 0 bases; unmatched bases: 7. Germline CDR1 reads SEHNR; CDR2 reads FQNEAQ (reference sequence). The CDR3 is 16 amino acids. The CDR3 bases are TGTGCCAGCAGCCCAACCGGACAGGGGATGAACACTGAAGCTTTCTTT. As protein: CASSPTGQGMNTEAFF.

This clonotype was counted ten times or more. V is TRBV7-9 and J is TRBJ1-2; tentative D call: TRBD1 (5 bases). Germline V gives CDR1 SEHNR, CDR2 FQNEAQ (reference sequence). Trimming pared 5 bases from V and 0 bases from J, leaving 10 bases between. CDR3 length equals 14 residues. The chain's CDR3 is CASSPMTANYGYTF. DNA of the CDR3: TGTGCCAGCAGCCCCATGACAGCTAACTATGGCTACACCTTC.

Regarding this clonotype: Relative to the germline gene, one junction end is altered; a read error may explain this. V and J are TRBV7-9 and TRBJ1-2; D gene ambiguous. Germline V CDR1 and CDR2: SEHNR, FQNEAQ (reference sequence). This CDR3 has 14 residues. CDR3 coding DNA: TGCGCCAGCAGCTTGGAACCACGAGGCTATGGCTACACCTTC. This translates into CASSLEPRGYGYTF.

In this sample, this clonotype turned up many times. The chain's CDR3 is CATSRVQRDGEQYF. The CDR3 DNA reads as TGTGCCACCAGCAGAGTTCAGCGGGACGGGGAGCAGTACTTC. The chain combines TRBV15 with TRBJ2-7, with 7 bases aligning to TRBD2. The CDR3 length is 14 residues. The V segment lost 1 base and the J segment 7 bases; nucleotides outside the gene matches: 7. Per germline, CDR1 LNHNV and CDR2 YYDKDF (reference sequence).

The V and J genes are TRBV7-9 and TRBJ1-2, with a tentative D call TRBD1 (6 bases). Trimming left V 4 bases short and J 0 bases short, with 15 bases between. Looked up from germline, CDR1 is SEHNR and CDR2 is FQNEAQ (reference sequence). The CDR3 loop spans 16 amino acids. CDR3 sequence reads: CASSSRVGGPNYGYTF. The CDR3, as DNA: TGTGCCAGCAGCTCCCGCGTAGGGGGGCCTAACTATGGCTACACCTTC.

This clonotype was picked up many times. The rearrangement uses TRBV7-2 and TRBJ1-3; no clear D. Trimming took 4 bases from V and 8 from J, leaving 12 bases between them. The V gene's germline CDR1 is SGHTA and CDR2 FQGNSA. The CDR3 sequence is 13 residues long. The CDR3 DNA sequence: TGTGCCAGCAGCTCCCTGGGTAGGGACACCATATATTTT. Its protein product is CASSSLGRDTIYF.